These T cell receptor beta chains were read from a single sample in a study of T cell repertoires in cytomegalovirus infection. MiXCR, run by TCRdb on the reads, gives a single entry per CDR3 protein. Of 150,000 to 200,000 distinct CDR3 sequences listed, roughly 27% are singletons. The sample consisted of PBMCs. The receptors derive from a human donor in good health (CMV status not recorded). Some clones in this sample may be carry-over from other donors' samples. Each CDR3 is given with its conserved first and last residue. The D gene is left open where the match is weak. Clone size is stated in some rows and not others, as once, few, many or a class when expanded.

CDR3 length,clone size,V gene,D gene,J gene,CDR3 DNA,CDR3 protein
16,few,TRBV14,-,TRBJ1-3,TGTGCCAGCAGCCAAGATAACCTGCTCTCTGGAAACACCATATATTTT,CASSQDNLLSGNTIYF
16,-,TRBV6-6,-,TRBJ2-6,TGTGCCAGCAGTTACGACGGTAGCTCTGGGGCCAACGTCCTGACTTTC,CASSYDGSSGANVLTF
13,-,TRBV7-4,-,TRBJ2-5,TGTGCCAGCAGTGAAGAACAGGAAGAGACCCAGTACTTC,CASSEEQEETQYF
13,many,TRBV7-6,TRBD1,TRBJ1-2,TGTGCCAGCAGCGCCCAGACAGGGACCCTCCACACCTTC,CASSAQTGTLHTF
16,-,TRBV5-1,TRBD1,TRBJ2-5,TGCGCCAGCAGCATCGGGACAGGGCGGGGGCAAGAGACCCAGTACTTC,CASSIGTGRGQETQYF
15,few,TRBV10-2,-,TRBJ1-1,TGCGCCAGCAGTGATACTGAAGGGGTGAACACTGAAGCTTTCTTT,CASSDTEGVNTEAFF
13,-,TRBV12-3/TRBV12-4,TRBD2,TRBJ2-1,TGTGCCAGCGGGACTAGCGGATACAATGAGCAGTTCTTC,CASGTSGYNEQFF
14,-,TRBV5-6,TRBD1,TRBJ2-7,TGTGCCAGCAGCCAGGGACAGAGATCCTACGAGCAGTACTTC,CASSQGQRSYEQYF
16,-,TRBV7-9,-,TRBJ2-5,TGTGCCAGCAGCCCCCTGGAGGGCCGTATCCAAGAGACCCAGTACTTC,CASSPLEGRIQETQYF
16,few,TRBV10-3,-,TRBJ1-5,TGTGCCATCAGTGAGTCCTGGACAGATAGCAATCAGCCCCAGCATTTT,CAISESWTDSNQPQHF
15,few,TRBV28,TRBD1,TRBJ1-1,TGTGCCAGCACCCCGACAGGGGGGGGGGGCACTGAAGCTTTCTTT,CASTPTGGGGTEAFF
14,-,TRBV29-1,TRBD2,TRBJ2-7,TGCAGCGTTGCGCGGGGGAGCACCTTCTACGAGCAGTACTTC,CSVARGSTFYEQYF
17,-,TRBV5-4,-,TRBJ2-3,TGTGCCAGCAGCTCGATGGCATCTACCCAGTCCACAGATACGCAGTATTTT,CASSSMASTQSTDTQYF
16,-,TRBV3-1,-,TRBJ1-4,TGTGCCAGCAGCCAAGATTTGGCAGGGTTAAATGAAAAACTGTTTTTT,CASSQDLAGLNEKLFF
14,once,TRBV19,-,TRBJ1-3,TGTGCCAGTAGAAGAGAGGGAACCGGAAACACCATATATTTT,CASRREGTGNTIYF
13,-,TRBV7-9,-,TRBJ1-1,TGTGCCAGCAGCTTAGGAAACCCCCCTGAAGCTTTCTTT,CASSLGNPPEAFF
12,few,TRBV7-2,-,TRBJ1-2,TGTGCCAGCAGCTTAGAGGCCGTCCTAGGGACCTTC,CASSLEAVLGTF
15,few,TRBV5-1,-,TRBJ2-7,TGCGCCAGCAGCCCCCGAGGACAGCAAGTCTACGAGCAGTACTTC,CASSPRGQQVYEQYF
13,-,TRBV29-1,TRBD1,TRBJ2-5,TGCAGCGTCCTGGACAGGAACCAAGAGACCCAGTACTTC,CSVLDRNQETQYF
14,few,TRBV6-5,-,TRBJ2-7,TGTGCCAGCAGTTATAGTAGGAATCCTTACGAGCAGTACTTC,CASSYSRNPYEQYF
14,once,TRBV20-1,-,TRBJ2-1,TGCAGTGCTAGAGGCCCGTGGGGGAACAATGAGCAGTTCTTC,CSARGPWGNNEQFF
16,-,TRBV19,TRBD2,TRBJ2-1,TGTGCCAGTAGTATAGAGCGGGGGGCGGGGAACAATGAGCAGTTCTTC,CASSIERGAGNNEQFF
12,-,TRBV29-1,TRBD2,TRBJ2-1,TGCAGCGTTGCGGGGGGGGGCAATGAGCAGTTCTTC,CSVAGGGNEQFF
13,-,TRBV5-1,TRBD1,TRBJ2-5,TGCGCCAGCAGCCACAGGGGGTTGGAGACCCAGTACTTC,CASSHRGLETQYF
18,few,TRBV6-6,TRBD1,TRBJ1-2,TGTGCCAGCAGCCTAACAGGGGGAGTTGGTATCAAGAGGTATGGCTACACCTTC,CASSLTGGVGIKRYGYTF
15,many,TRBV29-1,TRBD1,TRBJ2-5,TGCAGCGTCGCCCCCGACAGGGAGTTTCTTGAGACCCAGTACTTC,CSVAPDREFLETQYF
17,many,TRBV12-3/TRBV12-4,-,TRBJ2-4,TGTGCCAGCAGCACCGCTCTGGGGGATCCCATAGGAGACATTCAGTACTTC,CASSTALGDPIGDIQYF
14,few,TRBV7-2,-,TRBJ2-5,TGTGCCAGCAGCTTCGAGGCAGACCAAGAGACCCAGTACTTC,CASSFEADQETQYF
13,many,TRBV7-8,TRBD2,TRBJ2-7,TGTGCCAGCAGGGCGGGGGGGAACTACGAGCAGTACTTC,CASRAGGNYEQYF
14,few,TRBV7-6,-,TRBJ2-5,TGTGCCAGCAGCTTAGGGCGGTACCAAGAGACCCAGTACTTC,CASSLGRYQETQYF
15,-,TRBV11-2,-,TRBJ1-1,TGTGCCAGCAGCTTTGTGGGGGCGCGTTTGACTGAAGCTTTCTTT,CASSFVGARLTEAFF
13,-,TRBV2,-,TRBJ1-2,TGTGCCAGCAGTGAAACAGGTTCCTATGGCTACACCTTC,CASSETGSYGYTF
14,few,TRBV2,TRBD1,TRBJ1-5,TGTGCCAGCAGGGCCGGGACAGCCAAGGGGCCCCAGCATTTT,CASRAGTAKGPQHF
17,few,TRBV7-6,TRBD2,TRBJ2-1,TGTGCCAGCAGCTTAGGGAGGACTAGCGGGGATTACAATGAGCAGTTCTTC,CASSLGRTSGDYNEQFF
16,-,TRBV12-3/TRBV12-4,-,TRBJ2-3,TGTGCCAGCAGTTCAGAGACAGTAAGGGGCACAGATACGCAGTATTTT,CASSSETVRGTDTQYF
13,-,TRBV6-6,-,TRBJ2-3,TGTGCCATCTCACATACAGTCACAGATACGCAGTATTTT,CAISHTVTDTQYF
17,-,TRBV4-1,TRBD1,TRBJ1-3,TGCGCCAGCAGCCAAGCCAGCCGGGACAGGGAAGAAAACACCATATATTTT,CASSQASRDREENTIYF
13,-,TRBV5-1,TRBD1,TRBJ1-1,TGCGCCAGCAGCCCGGTGGGACAGGGTGAAGCTTTCTTT,CASSPVGQGEAFF
15,-,TRBV5-1,TRBD1,TRBJ1-1,TGCGCCAGCAGCCCAGGGGACAGGGGATACACTGAAGCTTTCTTT,CASSPGDRGYTEAFF
14,-,TRBV6-1,TRBD1,TRBJ1-1,TGTGCCAGCAGTCCATCGCAGGGGGGCACTGAAGCTTTCTTT,CASSPSQGGTEAFF
13,-,TRBV12-3/TRBV12-4,-,TRBJ2-7,TGTGCCAGCAGTTTAGAGGGGGAACACGAGCAGTACTTC,CASSLEGEHEQYF
12,-,TRBV7-2,-,TRBJ1-1,TGTGCCAGCAGCTTAGAAATCACTGAAGCTTTCTTT,CASSLEITEAFF
12,many,TRBV7-8,-,TRBJ1-2,TGTGCCAGCAGCTTTACGGGGGATGGCTACACCTTC,CASSFTGDGYTF
14,-,TRBV20-1,-,TRBJ1-4,TGCAGTGCTAGAGTGGAGGCAGCTAATGAAAAACTGTTTTTT,CSARVEAANEKLFF
12,-,TRBV7-9,-,TRBJ2-7,TGTGCCAGCAGCCCAGGGCCAGACGAGCAGTACTTC,CASSPGPDEQYF
14,-,TRBV12-3/TRBV12-4,-,TRBJ1-1,TGTGCCAGCAGCCCGTTCAGCTCCTACACTGAAGCTTTCTTT,CASSPFSSYTEAFF
12,few,TRBV11-1,-,TRBJ2-7,TGTGCCAGCAGCGGGACAACCTACGAGCAGTACTTC,CASSGTTYEQYF
11,few,TRBV2,-,TRBJ2-7,TGTGCCAGCGGGTGGGACCACGAGCAGTACTTC,CASGWDHEQYF
14,few,TRBV7-2,-,TRBJ2-3,TGTGCCAGCAGCTTTTTCGGACGCACAGATACGCAGTATTTT,CASSFFGRTDTQYF
13,few,TRBV7-2,TRBD2,TRBJ2-5,TGTGCCAGCAGCTTGAGACTAGCGGAGACCCAGTACTTC,CASSLRLAETQYF
12,-,TRBV7-2,-,TRBJ2-7,TGTGCCAGCAGCAGGGACACCTACGAGCTGTACTTC,CASSRDTYELYF
13,-,TRBV14,-,TRBJ1-2,TGTGCCAGCAGCTATGGACAGCTGGGGGGCTACACCTTC,CASSYGQLGGYTF
14,few,TRBV11-2,-,TRBJ1-3,TGTGCCAGCAATCCAGGGAGCTCTGGAAACACCATATATTTT,CASNPGSSGNTIYF
16,few,TRBV7-6,TRBD1,TRBJ2-3,TGTGCCAGCAGCCAAGGACAGGGGGAAGGCACAGATACGCAGTATTTT,CASSQGQGEGTDTQYF
15,few,TRBV7-3,-,TRBJ2-3,TGTGCCAGCAGTGGAAGGTGGGGGGCGGCAGATACGCAGTATTTT,CASSGRWGAADTQYF